One and the same sample provided the 27 T cell receptor beta chains below, sequenced in a study of T cells in localized non-small cell lung cancer. The data were produced by immunoSEQ multiplex PCR, yet TCRdb's version contains in-frame clones alone and is incomplete. Of 15,000 to 20,000 clones listed, more than 85% are singletons. The material was peripheral blood, obtained before any cancer treatment. These receptor sequences come from a male donor aged 60 or over with stage II squamous cell lung carcinoma.

This clone has a handful of counts. The CDR3 sequence: CASSLDLLAGRTDTQYF. CDR3 DNA: TGTGCCAGCAGCTTGGATCTTTTAGCGGGGCGCACAGATACGCAGTATTTT. The V and J genes are TRBV5-4 and TRBJ2-3, with 8 bases matching TRBD2. The germline gives CDR1 SGHNT, CDR2 YYREEE (reference sequence). V dropped 0 bases and J dropped 1; count of bases not matched to a gene: 7. The CDR3 contains 17 residues.

This chain links TRBV19 with TRBJ2-2; D uncertain. This CDR3 region has 15 residues. Germline lookup yields CDR1 LNHDA and CDR2 SQIVND (reference sequence). Trimming shortened V by 3 bases and J by 6 bases, and 14 bases separated the two germline ends. CDR3 in DNA: TGTGCCAGTAGTATTGGGCGCACTATTCCCGGGGAGCTGTTTTTT. Its protein product is CASSIGRTIPGELFF.

V usage is TRBV28 and J usage is TRBJ1-5; 11 positions match TRBD1. The CDR3 sequence is 19 residues long. With V trimmed by 6 bases and J by 3 bases, 16 bases remained unmatched. CDR1 is MDHEN and CDR2 is SYDVKM in the germline V gene. The chain's CDR3 is CASSHKRGQGASINQPQHF. The CDR3, as DNA: TGTGCCAGCAGCCACAAACGCGGACAGGGGGCTTCGATCAATCAGCCCCAGCATTTT. The full variable domain, its missing parts supplied by reference TRBV28 and TRBJ1-5, is DVKVTQSSRYLVKRTGEKVFLECVQDMDHENMFWYRQDPGLGLRLIYFSYDVKMKEKGDIPEGYSVSREKKERFSLILESASTNQTSMYLCASSHKRGQGASINQPQHFGDGTRLSIL.

V is TRBV28 and J is TRBJ2-5; 9 bases align to TRBD1. V trimming: 1 base; J trimming: 4 bases; junction bases outside the gene matches: 7. This CDR3 has 16 residues. The germline V gene has CDR1 MDHEN and CDR2 SYDVKM. For the CDR3, the DNA is TGTGCCAGCAGTTTATTTGGGACAGGGAGGCGAGAGACCCAGTACTTC. Its translation is CASSLFGTGRRETQYF.

J is TRBJ2-5 and V is TRBV9; D possibly corresponds to TRBD1 (6 bases). V shed 3 bases and J shed 4 bases, with 19 bases lying between them. Germline V lookup: CDR1 SGDLS, CDR2 YYNGEE. This CDR3 contains 16 residues. The CDR3 nucleotides are TGTGCCAGCAGCGAAAGGCCCGAATCAGGGGTAGAGACCCAGTACTTC. Translating it yields CASSERPESGVETQYF.

This clone was picked up a small number of times. The chain has TRBV7-8 and TRBJ2-3; the D call may be TRBD1 or TRBD2 (6 bases each). The V gene's germline CDR1 is SGHVS and CDR2 FQNEAQ. V dropped 2 bases and J dropped 2 bases, with 11 bases sitting between them. The CDR3 consists of 15 residues. The CDR3 region is CASSLRGGHTDTQYF. In DNA, the CDR3 is TGTGCCAGCAGCTTACGTGGGGGGCACACAGATACGCAGTATTTT.

The chain links TRBV5-8 to TRBJ2-2; D call uncertain. V was cut by 2 bases and J by 6 bases, with 11 bases left in between. Germline V gene data show CDR1 as SGHTS and CDR2 as YDEGEE. The CDR3 is 14 residues long. The CDR3 DNA sequence: TGTGCCAGCAGCTTAAGACTTACCCCCGGGGAGCTGTTTTTT. As protein: CASSLRLTPGELFF.

The chain recombines TRBV5-1 with TRBJ2-5; D unclear. The CDR3 length is 14 residues. Germline loops: CDR1 SGHRS, CDR2 YFSETQ. Trimming took 1 base from V and 2 from J, leaving 9 bases between them. The CDR3 region is CASSLWPLQETQYF. CDR3 nucleotides: TGCGCCAGCAGCTTGTGGCCGCTACAAGAGACCCAGTACTTC.

The CDR3: CASSLAAVVGNEQFF. The CDR3 DNA follows: TGTGCCAGCAGCTTAGCTGCAGTCGTGGGCAATGAGCAGTTCTTC. This chain links TRBV13 with TRBJ2-1; D remains ambiguous. Germline lookup yields CDR1 PRHDT and CDR2 FYEKMQ (reference sequence). The CDR3 runs to 15 residues. V gave up 1 base and J gave up 6 bases, with 13 bases separating them. The variable domain in full, completed from reference TRBV13 and TRBJ2-1, reads AAGVIQSPRHLIKEKRETATLKCYPIPRHDTVYWYQQGPGQDPQFLISFYEKMQSDKGSIPDRFSAQQFSDYHSELNMSSLELGDSALYFCASSLAAVVGNEQFFGPGTRLTVL.

In its sample, this clone was seen once. Here the CDR3 DNA reads TGTGCCAGCAGCTCCGGGACAGGGGAGACCCAGTACTTC. Translation: CASSSGTGETQYF. This rearrangement joins TRBV5-5 to TRBJ2-5; 9 nucleotides agree with TRBD1. Germline V lookup: CDR1 SGHKS, CDR2 YYEKEE (reference sequence). The length of the CDR3 is 13 residues. The trim removed 3 bases at V and 5 bases at J, leaving 2 bases unmatched.

The chain combines TRBV5-6 with TRBJ2-3; no firm D call. The CDR3 extends over 13 amino acids. Germline values: CDR1 SGHDT, CDR2 YYEEEE. V lost 5 bases and J lost 5, with 12 bases in between. The CDR3 reads CASSSWAGDTQYF. The DNA of the CDR3 is TGTGCCAGCAGTTCATGGGCAGGAGATACGCAGTATTTT.

CDR3 loop: CASSLVLGNTGELFF. DNA for the CDR3: TGTGCCAGCAGCTTAGTACTAGGGAACACCGGGGAGCTGTTTTTT. The rearrangement links TRBV7-9 to TRBJ2-2; possible D gene TRBD2, 5 bases. The V gene lost 1 base and the J gene lost 1 base, with 7 bases spanning the gap. From germline, CDR1 is SEHNR and CDR2 FQNEAQ (reference sequence). The CDR3 consists of 15 residues. The whole variable domain, filled in from reference TRBV7-9 and TRBJ2-2, reads DTGVSQNPRHKITKRGQNVTFRCDPISEHNRLYWYRQTLGQGPEFLTYFQNEAQLEKSRLLSDRFSAERPKGSFSTLEIQRTEQGDSAMYLCASSLVLGNTGELFFGEGSRLTVL.

The chain joins TRBV27 to TRBJ1-5; 8 nucleotides align to TRBD1. The CDR3 covers 14 residues. Germline V gene sequence: CDR1 MNHEY, CDR2 SMNVEV (reference sequence). V was clipped by 8 bases and J by 5 bases; unmatched bases: 8. In DNA form, the CDR3 reads TGTGCCAGCTCCAGGACAGGGTGGGATCAGCCCCAGCATTTT. It is translated as CASSRTGWDQPQHF.

The genes are TRBV28 and TRBJ2-2; no reliable D call. Trimming removed 10 bases at V and 2 bases at J, with 11 bases between. The CDR3 is 13 amino acids. Germline CDR1 MDHEN, CDR2 SYDVKM. The CDR3 sequence is CATHYLNTGELFF. The DNA for the CDR3 is TGTGCCACCCACTACCTAAACACCGGGGAGCTGTTTTTT.

J is TRBJ2-7 and V is TRBV6-5, with TRBD2 identical over 12 bases. After removal of 0 bases from V and 6 bases from J, the junction contained 3 bases not matched to a gene. CDR1 and CDR2 (germline): MNHEY, SVGAGI. This CDR3 contains 15 residues. This chain's CDR3 is CASSYSTSGSGEQYF. The CDR3 region has the DNA TGTGCCAGCAGTTACTCGACTAGCGGGAGCGGCGAGCAGTACTTC.

The chain carries TRBV7-9 and TRBJ2-1; 7 bases agree with TRBD1. The CDR3 extends over 14 amino acids. Germline V gene sequence: CDR1 SEHNR, CDR2 FQNEAQ (reference sequence). The trim removed 5 bases at V and 7 bases at J, leaving 8 bases unmatched. CDR3 DNA: TGTGCCAGCAGCAACAAGGGGGCGAGTAATGAGCAGTTCTTC. This translates into CASSNKGASNEQFF. The full variable domain, completed using reference TRBV7-9 and TRBJ2-1, is DTGVSQNPRHKITKRGQNVTFRCDPISEHNRLYWYRQTLGQGPEFLTYFQNEAQLEKSRLLSDRFSAERPKGSFSTLEIQRTEQGDSAMYLCASSNKGASNEQFFGPGTRLTVL.

V usage is TRBV30 and J usage is TRBJ2-7; TRBD1 might be the D (5 bases). V was shortened by 7 bases and J by 5 bases, with 15 bases between the two germline ends. The germline V gene encodes CDR1 GTSNPN and CDR2 SVGIG (reference sequence). The CDR3 spans 12 residues. The CDR3 coding sequence is TGTGCCTTGGGTAGGGGTGCGCACGAGCAGTACTTC. This encodes CALGRGAHEQYF.

The rearrangement uses TRBV27 and TRBJ1-1; unclear D gene. There are 14 residues in the CDR3. V was cut by 5 bases and J by 1 base, with 11 bases left in between. Looked up from germline, CDR1 is MNHEY and CDR2 is SMNVEV (reference sequence). The CDR3 sequence is CASSLRIPNTEAFF. The CDR3 bases are TGTGCCAGCAGTCTTAGGATCCCGAACACTGAAGCTTTCTTT.

The chain links TRBV6-1 to TRBJ1-5, with D uncertain. The ends were cut back, 4 bases at V and 6 bases at J, with 4 bases in the middle. The CDR3 totals 11 residues. Germline V gene data show CDR1 as MNHNS and CDR2 as SASEGT. The CDR3 sequence: CASSVGQPQHF. The CDR3 DNA follows: TGTGCCAGCAGTGTGGGTCAGCCCCAGCATTTT.

This chain joins TRBV4-1 and TRBJ2-7; 7 positions match TRBD2. Germline CDR1 reads MGHRA; CDR2 reads YSYEKL. This CDR3 is built from 14 residues. After removal of 0 bases from V and 10 bases from J, the junction contained 9 bases not matched to a gene. The CDR3 region is CASSQDPWAGVQYF. The CDR3 DNA reads as TGCGCCAGCAGCCAAGATCCCTGGGCGGGAGTCCAGTACTTC.

The chain links TRBV27 to TRBJ2-1, with 8 bases that match TRBD1. Germline CDR1 reads MNHEY; CDR2 reads SMNVEV (reference sequence). V was pared by 5 bases and J by 0 bases, with 9 bases of the junction left unmatched. The CDR3 length is 17 residues. The CDR3 spells CASSPRTGTSSYNEQFF. As DNA, the CDR3 is TGTGCCAGCAGTCCCCGGACAGGGACGAGCTCCTACAATGAGCAGTTCTTC.

The J gene is TRBJ2-7, the V gene TRBV27; the D call may be TRBD1 or TRBD2 (5 bases each). This CDR3 is 15 amino acids long. V was shortened by 6 bases and J by 4 bases, with 19 bases between the two germline ends. CDR1 and CDR2 (germline): MNHEY, SMNVEV (reference sequence). CDR3 nucleotide sequence: TGTGCCAGCAGCCCTAAACCGGGACGAAGTTACGAGCAGTACTTC. Residues: CASSPKPGRSYEQYF.

This clone was found once. This sequence joins TRBV7-3 and TRBJ1-4; possibly TRBD1 for D (5 bases). This CDR3 is built from 16 residues. V gave up 2 bases and J gave up 3 bases, with 13 bases separating them. Germline assignment: CDR1 SGHTA and CDR2 FQGTGA. DNA of the CDR3: TGTGCCAGCAGCTTAGCGCGGGGGTTGGCTAATGAAAAACTGTTTTTT. This translates into CASSLARGLANEKLFF.

V and J are TRBV7-9 and TRBJ2-2, with 8 positions matching TRBD2. V was pared by 1 base and J by 1 base, with 2 bases of the junction left unmatched. CDR1 is SEHNR, CDR2 FQNEAQ, per germline (reference sequence). The CDR3 totals 16 residues. The CDR3 DNA follows: TGTGCCAGCAGCTTAGGTACTAGCGGGAACACCGGGGAGCTGTTTTTT. Translation: CASSLGTSGNTGELFF. Full variable domain (missing parts from reference TRBV7-9 and TRBJ2-2): DTGVSQNPRHKITKRGQNVTFRCDPISEHNRLYWYRQTLGQGPEFLTYFQNEAQLEKSRLLSDRFSAERPKGSFSTLEIQRTEQGDSAMYLCASSLGTSGNTGELFFGEGSRLTVL.

The rearrangement joins TRBV19 to TRBJ2-7; maybe TRBD2 (7 bases). V was trimmed by 6 bases and J by 6 bases, leaving 12 bases between them. This CDR3 contains 12 residues. CDR1 is LNHDA, CDR2 SQIVND, per germline (reference sequence). This CDR3 is CASSVRGGEQYF. The CDR3, as DNA: TGTGCCAGTAGCGTAAGGGGGGGCGAGCAGTACTTC.

Of note for this clone: Compared with germline, one end of the junction differs, possibly owing to a read error. The chain is built from TRBV6-5 and TRBJ1-1, with D possibly being TRBD1 (6 bases). Germline V gives CDR1 MNHEY, CDR2 SVGAGI. This CDR3 spans 15 amino acids. CDR3 coding DNA: TGTGCCAGCAGTTCCAGGGGACCGCAGAACTCTGAAGCTTTCTTT. Translated, it gives CASSSRGPQNSEAFF.

The chain's CDR3 is CASSLYRGGEQYF. For the CDR3, the DNA is TGTGCCAGCAGTTTATATCGTGGGGGCGAGCAGTACTTC. This chain uses TRBV27 with TRBJ2-7; the D call may be TRBD1 or TRBD2 (5 bases each). V was trimmed by 1 base and J by 6 bases, leaving 10 bases between them. Germline assignment: CDR1 MNHEY and CDR2 SMNVEV (reference sequence). The CDR3 covers 13 residues.